Given below is one T cell receptor beta chain in context. No antigen is known for it. The data are from a study of blood T cells in healthy people across ages. Trimming at V came to 7 bases and at J to 3 bases, leaving 5 bases not matched to a gene. Germline CDR1 and CDR2: SGHRS and YFSETQ. The CDR3 spans 16 residues. Next came a second PCR, run for about 7 to 12 cycles, which used a sample-barcoded 5' primer along with a J-beta primer mix. TCRdb processed the 5' RACE reads anew with MiXCR; each CDR3 protein has one entry. The sample shows roughly 1,800,000 distinct CDR3 sequences, 49% of them seen only once. Broader study findings: PBMCs that were unsorted prevented a conclusive naive versus antigen-experienced comparison.

The specimen sequenced was blood. The chain joins TRBV5-1 to TRBJ2-1, with 15 bases aligning to TRBD2. The TCR sequence derives from a woman between 35 and 50 years old in good health. CDR3 DNA sequence: TGCGCCAGCGCTCGGACTAGCGGGGGGGTCTACAATGAGCAGTTCTTC. Encoded protein: CASARTSGGVYNEQFF.